This T cell receptor (beta chain) was captured by sequencing in a study of CD8 T cells in Susac syndrome. CDR3 length: 13 amino acids. CDR1 and CDR2 from the germline V gene are SQVTM and ANQGSEA. V gave up 3 bases and J gave up 0 bases, with 9 bases separating them. Reverse transcription used about 0.45 to 1 ug RNA and random hexamers. TCRdb reprocessed the immunoSEQ multiplex PCR reads with MiXCR, giving one entry per CDR3 protein. The sample shows 150,000 to 200,000 distinct CDR3 sequences, 90% to 95% of them seen only once. The authors carried out high-throughput sequencing of TCR beta. They applied it to CD8+ and CD4+ T cells obtained from blood.

V usage is TRBV29-1 and J usage is TRBJ2-7; D remains unclear. Sequencing was done on a sample of CD4+ T cells from PBMCs. The TCR originated in a human donor with multiple sclerosis. The CDR3 region is CSVDLGSSYEQYF. The DNA of the CDR3 is TGCAGCGTTGATTTGGGGTCCTCCTACGAGCAGTACTTC.